This passage covers 3 T cell receptor beta chains from one sample sequenced in a study of CD8+CD57+ T cells in acquired aplastic anemia. Sequenced patients had shown CD8+CD57+ cell expansion by flow cytometry. It was genomic DNA that served as the template for profiling TCR beta VDJ and CDR3. TCRdb reanalysed the reads using MiXCR and keeps one entry per CDR3 protein. The sample lists around 200,000 distinct CDR3 sequences; less than 50% were seen once. Material: sorted CD4+, CD8+, or CD8+CD57+ T cells (not recorded which) from PBMCs. The source of these receptors is a human donor with aplastic anemia.

This clonotype has at least ten counts. This chain uses TRBV20-1 with TRBJ1-6; D gene uncertain. Germline V CDR1 and CDR2: DFQATT, SNEGSKA (reference sequence). Trimming took 5 bases from V and 0 from J, leaving 11 bases between them. The CDR3 loop spans 15 amino acids. CDR3 loop: CSALDRSSYNSPLHF. CDR3 DNA sequence: TGCAGTGCTCTAGACCGGAGCTCCTATAATTCACCCCTCCACTTT.

Many counts were recorded for this clonotype. This sequence joins TRBV5-4 and TRBJ2-5; 7 bases match TRBD2. The CDR3 extends over 14 amino acids. V gave up 3 bases and J gave up 5 bases; unmatched junction bases: 7. CDR1 SGHNT and CDR2 YYREEE come from the germline V gene (reference sequence). The CDR3 DNA reads as TGTGCCAGCAGCTACGGACTCGGGAGGGAGACCCAGTACTTC. It translates to CASSYGLGRETQYF.

Comments on this clonotype: Relative to the germline gene, one junction end is altered; a read error may explain this. The J gene is TRBJ1-1, the V gene TRBV29-1; D is ambiguous. Germline V CDR1 and CDR2: SQVTM, ANQGSEA. This CDR3 is 11 amino acids long. CDR3 bases: TGCAGCGTTGATAGGAACCCTGAAGCTTTCTTT. Translating it yields CSVDRNPEAFF.